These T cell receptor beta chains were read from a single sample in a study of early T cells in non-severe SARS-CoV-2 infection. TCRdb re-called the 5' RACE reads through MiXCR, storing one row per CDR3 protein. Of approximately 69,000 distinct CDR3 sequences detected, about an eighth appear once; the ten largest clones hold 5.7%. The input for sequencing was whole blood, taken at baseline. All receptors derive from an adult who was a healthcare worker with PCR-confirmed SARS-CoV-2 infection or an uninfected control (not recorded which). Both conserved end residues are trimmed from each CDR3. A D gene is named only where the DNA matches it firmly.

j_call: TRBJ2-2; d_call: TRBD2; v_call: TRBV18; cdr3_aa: ASSPRRTSGLPNISGELF
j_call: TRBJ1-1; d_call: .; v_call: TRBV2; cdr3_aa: ASSGEGNTEAF
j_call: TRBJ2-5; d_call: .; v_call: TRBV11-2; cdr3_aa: ASSLLANQETQY
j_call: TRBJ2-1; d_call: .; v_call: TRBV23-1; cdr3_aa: ASSQYGRWINEQF
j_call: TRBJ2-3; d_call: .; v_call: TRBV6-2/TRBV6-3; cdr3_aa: ASKPGVTDTQY
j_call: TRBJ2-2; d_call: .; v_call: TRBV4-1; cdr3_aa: ASRPILRTGELF
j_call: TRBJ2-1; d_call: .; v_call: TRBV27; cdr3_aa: ASGFQGRNEQF
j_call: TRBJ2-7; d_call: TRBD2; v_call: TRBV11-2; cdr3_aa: ASSSNLGLAGEQY
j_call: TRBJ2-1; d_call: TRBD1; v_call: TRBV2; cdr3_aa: ASRTGTGFHNEQF
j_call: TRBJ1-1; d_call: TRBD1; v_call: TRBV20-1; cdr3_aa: SAWDRVGAF
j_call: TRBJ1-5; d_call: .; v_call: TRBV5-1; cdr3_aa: ASSLVGSEPQH
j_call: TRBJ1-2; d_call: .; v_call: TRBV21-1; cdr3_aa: ASSVTVSYGYT
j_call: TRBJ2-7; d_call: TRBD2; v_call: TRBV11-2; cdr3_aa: ASSVGLANEQY
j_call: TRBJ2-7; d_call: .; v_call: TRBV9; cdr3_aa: ASSVAGTTIYEQY
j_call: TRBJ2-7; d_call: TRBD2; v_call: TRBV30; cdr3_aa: AWRGLAGGEQY
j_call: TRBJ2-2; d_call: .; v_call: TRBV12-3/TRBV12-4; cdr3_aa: ASTNRDGGGELF
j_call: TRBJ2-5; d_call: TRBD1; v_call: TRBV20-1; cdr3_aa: SASRDRGLWYQETQY
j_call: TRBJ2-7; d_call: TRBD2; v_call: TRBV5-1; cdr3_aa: ASSLSTSGTYEQY
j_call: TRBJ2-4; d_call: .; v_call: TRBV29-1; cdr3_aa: SVGGLAKNIQY
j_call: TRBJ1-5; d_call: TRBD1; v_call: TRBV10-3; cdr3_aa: AANTGTVGQPQH
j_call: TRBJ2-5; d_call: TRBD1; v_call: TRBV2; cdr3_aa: ASSARDSQETQY
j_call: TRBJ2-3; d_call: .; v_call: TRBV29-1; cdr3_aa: SVETPGENTQY
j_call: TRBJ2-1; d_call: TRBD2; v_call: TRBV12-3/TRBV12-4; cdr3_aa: ASRATSGINEQF
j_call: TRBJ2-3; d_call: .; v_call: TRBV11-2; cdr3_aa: ASSLRTSTDTQY
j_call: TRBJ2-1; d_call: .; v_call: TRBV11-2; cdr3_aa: ASSSDPGLF
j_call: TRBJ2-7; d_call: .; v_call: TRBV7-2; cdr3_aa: ASSLGRALEQY
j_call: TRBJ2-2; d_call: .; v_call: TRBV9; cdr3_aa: ASSVGRLGTGELF
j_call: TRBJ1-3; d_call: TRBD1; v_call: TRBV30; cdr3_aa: AWTRDRGFQLPSGNTIY
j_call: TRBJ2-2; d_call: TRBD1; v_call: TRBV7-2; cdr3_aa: ASSRDRGNTGELF
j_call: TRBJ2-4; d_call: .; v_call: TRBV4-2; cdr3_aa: ASSQEAAVSKNIQY
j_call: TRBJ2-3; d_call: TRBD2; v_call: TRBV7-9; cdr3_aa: ASSPAGVTDTQY
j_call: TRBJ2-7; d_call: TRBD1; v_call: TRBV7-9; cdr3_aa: ASSFPGQFFEQY
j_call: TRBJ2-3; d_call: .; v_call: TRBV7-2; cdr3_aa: ASSLLGPTDTQY
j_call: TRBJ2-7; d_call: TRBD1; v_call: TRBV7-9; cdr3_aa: ASSQDRGSYSYEQY
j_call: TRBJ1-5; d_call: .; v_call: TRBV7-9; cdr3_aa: ASRCPRGTRNQPQH
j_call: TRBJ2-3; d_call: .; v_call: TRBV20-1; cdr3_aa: SASLSGHGGDTQY
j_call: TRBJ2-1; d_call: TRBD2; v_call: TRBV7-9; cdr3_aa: ASTPGGGSYNEQF
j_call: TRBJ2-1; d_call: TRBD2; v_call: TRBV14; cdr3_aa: ASSQDFWTSGSRYEQF
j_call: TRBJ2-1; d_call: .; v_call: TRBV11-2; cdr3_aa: ASSLVAGAYNEQF